This T cell receptor beta chain was documented in a study of response to subunit inactivated influenza vaccine. Findings and caveats of the study: Each seasonal influenza vaccination recruits few new T cells, the authors suggested.

With respect to this clonotype: Its specificity is unknown.

TCRdb used MiXCR to reprocess the RT-PCR reads, holding one entry per CDR3 protein. The repertoire consists of hundreds of thousands of distinct CDR3 sequences, with less than 15% occurring once and the leading ten covering roughly 7.2%. The CDR3 is 12 residues long. In germline, CDR1 is LNHNV, CDR2 YYDKDF (reference sequence). Deletions cut 1 base from V and 4 bases from J, with 5 bases between. The chain is built from TRBV15 and TRBJ2-7; D is uncertain. This TCR derives from a man aged 45 to 65 who received an inactivated influenza vaccine. The input for sequencing was PBMCs from blood, taken around 14 days before vaccination. The CDR3 here is CATSRGKYEQYF. The CDR3 DNA is TGTGCCACCAGCAGAGGCAAATACGAGCAGTACTTC.